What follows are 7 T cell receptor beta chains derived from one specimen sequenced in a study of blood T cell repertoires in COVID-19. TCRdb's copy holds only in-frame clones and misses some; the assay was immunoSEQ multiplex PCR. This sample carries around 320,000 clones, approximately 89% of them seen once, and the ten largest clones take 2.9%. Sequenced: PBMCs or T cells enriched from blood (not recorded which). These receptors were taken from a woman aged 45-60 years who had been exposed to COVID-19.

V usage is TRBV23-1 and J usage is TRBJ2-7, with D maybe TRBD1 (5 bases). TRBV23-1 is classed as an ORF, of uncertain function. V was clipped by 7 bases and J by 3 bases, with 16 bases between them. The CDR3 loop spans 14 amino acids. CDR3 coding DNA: TGCGCCAGCACGTCACAGGAACGGCACTACGAGCAGTACTTC. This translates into CASTSQERHYEQYF.

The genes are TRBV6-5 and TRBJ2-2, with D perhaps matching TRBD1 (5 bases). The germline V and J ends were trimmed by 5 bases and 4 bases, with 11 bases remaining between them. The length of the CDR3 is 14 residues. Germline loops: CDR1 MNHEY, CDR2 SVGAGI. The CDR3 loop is CASSRQGRTGELFF. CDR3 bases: TGTGCCAGCAGTCGGCAGGGTCGCACCGGGGAGCTGTTTTTT.

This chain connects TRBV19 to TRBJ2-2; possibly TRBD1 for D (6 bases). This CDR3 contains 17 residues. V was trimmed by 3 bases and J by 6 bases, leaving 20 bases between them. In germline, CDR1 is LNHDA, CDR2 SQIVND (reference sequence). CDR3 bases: TGTGCCAGTAGTATGGGCAGGGGTGATGTTAGGTCCGGGGAGCTGTTTTTT. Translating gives CASSMGRGDVRSGELFF. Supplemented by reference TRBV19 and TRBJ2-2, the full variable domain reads DGGITQSPKYLFRKEGQNVTLSCEQNLNHDAMYWYRQDPGQGLRLIYYSQIVNDFQKGDIAEGYSVSREKKESFPLTVTSAQKNPTAFYLCASSMGRGDVRSGELFFGEGSRLTVL.

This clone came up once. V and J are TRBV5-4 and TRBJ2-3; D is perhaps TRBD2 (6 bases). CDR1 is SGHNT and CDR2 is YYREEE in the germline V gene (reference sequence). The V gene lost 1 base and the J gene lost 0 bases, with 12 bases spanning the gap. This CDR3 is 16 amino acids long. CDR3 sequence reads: CASSLRPSASTDTQYF. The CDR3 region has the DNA TGTGCCAGCAGCTTGCGTCCTAGCGCTAGCACAGATACGCAGTATTTT.

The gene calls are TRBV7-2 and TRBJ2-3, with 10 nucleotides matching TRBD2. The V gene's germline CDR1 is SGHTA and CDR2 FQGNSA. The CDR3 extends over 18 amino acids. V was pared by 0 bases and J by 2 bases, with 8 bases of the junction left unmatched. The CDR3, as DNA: TGTGCCAGCAGCTTAGCTTGGGCTAGCGGGGGCCACACAGATACGCAGTATTTT. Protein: CASSLAWASGGHTDTQYF.

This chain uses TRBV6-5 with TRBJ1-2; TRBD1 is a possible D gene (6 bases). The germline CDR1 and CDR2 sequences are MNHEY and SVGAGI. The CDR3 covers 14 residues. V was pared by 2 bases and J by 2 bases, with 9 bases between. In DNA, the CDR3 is TGTGCCAGCAGTTACGGGACACCAAACTATGGCTACACCTTC. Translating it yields CASSYGTPNYGYTF.

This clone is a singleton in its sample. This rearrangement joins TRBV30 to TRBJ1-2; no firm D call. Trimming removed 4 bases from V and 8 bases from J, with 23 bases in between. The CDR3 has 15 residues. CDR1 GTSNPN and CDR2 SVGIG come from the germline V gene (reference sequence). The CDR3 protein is CAWTKQTRRDRGYTF. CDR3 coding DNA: TGTGCCTGGACCAAACAAACCCGACGGGATCGGGGCTACACCTTC.